This T cell receptor (beta chain) was documented in a study of EBV T-cell therapy then PD-1 blockade in nasopharyngeal carcinoma. TCRdb's table, derived via immunoSEQ multiplex PCR, lists solely in-frame clones and lacks some. Here the sample spans 20,000 to 25,000 clones, under 90% being singletons. Treatment in this sample: AdE1-LMPpoly-expanded autologous EBV-specific T-cell therapy followed by anti-PD-1 nivolumab. This CDR3 comprises 15 residues. Germline CDR1 MNHEY, CDR2 SVGAGI. V shed 2 bases and J shed 2 bases, with 13 bases lying between them. About this clone itself: Its matching antigen is unknown.

J is TRBJ2-7 and V is TRBV6-5; D is unclear. The material sequenced was CD8+ T cells from blood, taken at day -245 from a patient whose treatment included autologous EBV-specific T cells and nivolumab. The clonotype was recovered from a man aged 35 to 55 with nasopharyngeal carcinoma. CDR3 loop: CASSYERRPAYEQYF. CDR3 nucleotides: TGTGCCAGCAGTTACGAAAGACGGCCAGCCTACGAGCAGTACTTC.